Presented here are 20 T cell receptor beta chains from one specimen sequenced in a study of blood T cell repertoires in COVID-19 (dated by TCRdb to 2020 to 2022). Library prep was done by the immunoSEQ multiplex PCR assay. TCRdb took over this immuneACCESS table, retaining in-frame rearrangements with V and J assigned. Such tables are incomplete; in checked studies, under half of the missing clones stem from an unresolved V gene, and the remainder is unexplained. The table for this sample lists more than 30,000 clones; around 86% of them were counted only once. The ten largest make up more than 20% of the sample. Sequencing was performed on peripheral blood. The origin of the receptors is a man aged 50-59 years with active or convalescent COVID-19.

The genes are TRBV5-5 and TRBJ1-6, with D maybe TRBD1 (5 bases). The CDR3 is made up of 16 amino acids. V was shortened by 3 bases and J by 7 bases, with 17 bases between the two germline ends. Germline-derived CDR1 and CDR2 are SGHKS and YYEKEE (reference sequence). CDR3 sequence: CASSYGQAQANSPLHF. CDR3 bases: TGTGCCAGCAGCTATGGACAAGCCCAGGCGAATTCACCCCTCCACTTT. Supplemented by reference TRBV5-5 and TRBJ1-6, the full variable domain reads DAGVTQSPTHLIKTRGQQVTLRCSPISGHKSVSWYQQVLGQGPQFIFQYYEKEERGRGNFPDRFSARQFPNYSSELNVNALLLGDSALYLCASSYGQAQANSPLHFGNGTRLTVT.

This chain joins TRBV6-5 and TRBJ1-1, with 9 bases aligning to TRBD1. J was trimmed by 2 bases and V by 6 bases; bases with no gene match: 7. Germline V CDR1 and CDR2: MNHEY, SVGAGI. The CDR3 loop spans 15 amino acids. CDR3 DNA: TGTGCCAGCAGCCGGGACAGGGTCTTTAACACTGAAGCTTTCTTT. This encodes CASSRDRVFNTEAFF.

The chain is built from TRBV19 and TRBJ1-2; a weak D match, TRBD1 (5 bases). The CDR3 has 14 amino acids. The V gene lost 3 bases and the J gene lost 8 bases, with 16 bases spanning the gap. Germline CDR1 reads LNHDA; CDR2 reads SQIVND (reference sequence). The CDR3 region is CASSIPDISAGYTF. In DNA form, the CDR3 reads TGTGCCAGTAGTATCCCGGACATATCTGCAGGCTACACCTTC.

V is TRBV27 and J is TRBJ2-3; 7 bases are shared with TRBD2. V trimming: 1 base; J trimming: 3 bases; junction bases outside the gene matches: 7. Germline CDR1 MNHEY, CDR2 SMNVEV (reference sequence). CDR3 length: 16 residues. In DNA form, the CDR3 reads TGTGCCAGCAGTTTATTAGCGGGCCCTAGTACAGATACGCAGTATTTT. It encodes CASSLLAGPSTDTQYF.

The gene calls are TRBV3-1 (or the pseudogene TRBV3-2) and TRBJ2-7; D is unclear. This CDR3 region has 11 residues. Germline V CDR1 and CDR2: LGHDT, YNNKEL (reference sequence). Trimming took off 2 bases at V and 3 bases at J, with 2 bases between the two ends. The CDR3 protein is CASSQHYEQYV. CDR3 in DNA: TGTGCCAGCAGCCAACACTACGAGCAGTACGTC.

This chain joins TRBV5-1 and TRBJ2-1, with 8 bases lining up with TRBD2. The CDR3 length is 15 residues. Germline V gene sequence: CDR1 SGHRS, CDR2 YFSETQ. V gave up 0 bases and J gave up 7 bases; unmatched junction bases: 6. CDR3 loop: CASSLAGLEENEQFF. CDR3 nucleotide sequence: TGCGCCAGCAGCTTGGCGGGACTAGAGGAAAATGAGCAGTTCTTC.

This clone was counted once. The V gene is TRBV2, the J gene TRBJ1-1; D unclear. Per the germline V gene, CDR1 is SNHLY and CDR2 is FYNNEI. This CDR3 is built from 15 residues. The germline V and J ends were trimmed by 5 bases and 1 base, with 14 bases remaining between them. The CDR3 region is CASSYTGIGNTEAFF. Here the CDR3 DNA reads TGTGCCAGCAGTTATACGGGGATTGGGAACACTGAAGCTTTCTTT.

This chain connects TRBV11-1 to TRBJ2-1; the D gene is possibly TRBD2 (7 bases). CDR3 length: 16 residues. CDR1 is SGHAT, CDR2 FQDESV, per germline (reference sequence). Trimming removed 4 bases from V and 2 bases from J, with 15 bases in between. The DNA for the CDR3 is TGTGCCAGCAGCTCTTTGGGGGGGGGCCCCTACAATGAGCAGTTCTTC. Translated, it gives CASSSLGGGPYNEQFF.

This clone has just one count. This sequence joins TRBV5-4 and TRBJ2-5; 8 nucleotides agree with TRBD1. The CDR3 runs 13 residues. V lost 4 bases and J lost 5; bases outside the gene matches: 4. Looked up from germline, CDR1 is SGHNT and CDR2 is YYREEE (reference sequence). The CDR3 region is CASSLGQGETQYF. DNA of the CDR3: TGTGCCAGCAGCCTAGGACAGGGTGAGACCCAGTACTTC.

The chain combines TRBV4-1 with TRBJ1-1; 7 nucleotides line up with TRBD1. Germline CDR1 MGHRA, CDR2 YSYEKL. J lost 6 bases, V lost 1 base, and 8 bases had no gene match. The CDR3 covers 15 residues. Here the CDR3 reads CASSQGQGNFAEAFF. The CDR3 bases are TGCGCCAGCAGCCAAGGACAGGGCAATTTTGCTGAAGCTTTCTTT.

This clone appeared a single time. The gene calls are TRBV7-2 and TRBJ1-1; 7 bases line up with TRBD1. V was pared by 1 base and J by 1 base, with 3 bases of the junction left unmatched. Per the germline V gene, CDR1 is SGHTA and CDR2 is FQGNSA. CDR3 length: 15 residues. The CDR3 protein is CASSLGGTANTEAFF. Here the CDR3 DNA reads TGTGCCAGCAGCTTAGGTGGGACAGCGAACACTGAAGCTTTCTTT.

This chain connects TRBV28 to TRBJ2-5; 14 bases are a match to TRBD2. The CDR3 totals 15 residues. Losses at the gene ends were 8 bases for V and 0 bases for J; bases not matched to a gene: 2. CDR1 and CDR2 (germline): MDHEN, SYDVKM. The DNA of the CDR3 is TGTGCCAGCTCGGGACTAGCGGGGGACCAAGAGACCCAGTACTTC. Protein sequence: CASSGLAGDQETQYF.

This chain uses TRBV7-8 with TRBJ1-2; D gene uncertain. The V gene's germline CDR1 is SGHVS and CDR2 FQNEAQ. The CDR3 is made up of 13 amino acids. V shed 1 base and J shed 4 bases, with 7 bases lying between them. In DNA, the CDR3 is TGTGCCAGCAGCTTAGGAGGAGTCTATGGCTACACCTTC. This encodes CASSLGGVYGYTF.

V and J are TRBV6-5 and TRBJ1-4; the D gene is possibly TRBD1 (5 bases). In germline, CDR1 is MNHEY, CDR2 SVGAGI. The CDR3 length is 14 residues. V was cut by 2 bases and J by 5 bases, with 9 bases left in between. CDR3 loop: CASSYAGSNEKLFF. The CDR3 nucleotides are TGTGCCAGCAGTTACGCAGGGTCCAATGAAAAACTGTTTTTT.

The J gene is TRBJ2-3, the V gene TRBV6-5; TRBD1 matches 7 bases. Losses at the gene ends were 4 bases for V and 2 bases for J; bases not matched to a gene: 6. This CDR3 has 15 residues. Germline V gives CDR1 MNHEY, CDR2 SVGAGI. In DNA form, the CDR3 reads TGTGCCAGCAGTTTGGACAGGCCCCCCACAGATACGCAGTATTTT. Protein product: CASSLDRPPTDTQYF.

In this sample, this clone turned up a few times. V and J are TRBV30 and TRBJ1-5; TRBD1 is a possible D gene (5 bases). Per germline, CDR1 GTSNPN and CDR2 SVGIG (reference sequence). The V and J ends lost 5 bases and 7 bases respectively, with 18 bases between them. The CDR3 runs 14 residues. CDR3 sequence: CAWSEGRGGQPQHF. The CDR3 DNA sequence: TGTGCCTGGTCCGAAGGGAGGGGCGGCCAGCCCCAGCATTTT.

This chain connects TRBV4-1 to TRBJ2-2, with 8 bases lining up with TRBD2. The CDR3 spans 17 residues. Germline V gene sequence: CDR1 MGHRA, CDR2 YSYEKL. V lost 2 bases, J lost 4 bases, and 9 bases stayed unmatched. For the CDR3, the DNA is TGCGCCAGCAGCCAAAACGGGAGGGCCGTTGTCACCGGGGAGCTGTTTTTT. Protein: CASSQNGRAVVTGELFF.

This sequence joins TRBV30 and TRBJ2-5, with a possible D match to TRBD2 (6 bases). There are 15 residues in the CDR3. Germline V lookup: CDR1 GTSNPN, CDR2 SVGIG (reference sequence). V shed 0 bases and J shed 3 bases, with 14 bases lying between them. This chain's CDR3 is CAWSVPGGGEETQYF. Here the CDR3 DNA reads TGTGCCTGGAGTGTACCCGGCGGAGGGGAAGAGACCCAGTACTTC.

The genes are TRBV19 and TRBJ1-5, with D unresolved. In germline, CDR1 is LNHDA, CDR2 SQIVND (reference sequence). The CDR3 covers 14 residues. Deletions cut 5 bases from V and 5 bases from J, with 13 bases between. CDR3: CASSDLRGYQPQHF. CDR3 bases: TGTGCCAGTAGTGACCTCCGGGGATATCAGCCCCAGCATTTT.

V gene TRBV2 combines with J gene TRBJ1-2; 8 bases match TRBD1. The CDR3 is made up of 13 amino acids. Trimming removed 8 bases from V and 4 bases from J; junction bases left unmatched: 6. The germline CDR1 and CDR2 sequences are SNHLY and FYNNEI. CDR3 bases: TGTGCCAGCGCCGGGACAGGTGCCTATGGCTACACCTTC. This encodes CASAGTGAYGYTF.